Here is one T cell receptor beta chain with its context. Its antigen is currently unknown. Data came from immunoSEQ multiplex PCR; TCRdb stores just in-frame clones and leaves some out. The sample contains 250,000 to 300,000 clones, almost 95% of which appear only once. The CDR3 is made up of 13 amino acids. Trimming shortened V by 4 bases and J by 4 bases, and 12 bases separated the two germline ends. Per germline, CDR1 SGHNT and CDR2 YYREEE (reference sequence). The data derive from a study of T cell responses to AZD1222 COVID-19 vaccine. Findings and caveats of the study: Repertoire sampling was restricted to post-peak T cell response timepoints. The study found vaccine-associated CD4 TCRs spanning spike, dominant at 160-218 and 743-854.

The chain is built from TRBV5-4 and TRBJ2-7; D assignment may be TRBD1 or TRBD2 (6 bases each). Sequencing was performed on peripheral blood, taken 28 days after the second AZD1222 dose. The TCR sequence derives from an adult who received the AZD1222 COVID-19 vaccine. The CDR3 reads CASSAGGTYEQYF. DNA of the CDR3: TGTGCCAGCAGCGCCGGGGGCACTTACGAGCAGTACTTC.